A single T cell receptor beta chain is shown here with its context. Its antigen is as yet unknown. The data derive from a study of CD8+ T cells in alopecia areata. Study-wide context: Treated patients received severity scores based on the percentage of scalp area affected.

It was cDNA, reverse transcribed from extracted RNA, that served as the sequencing template. Here immunoSEQ multiplex PCR was the method, and the copy in TCRdb shows in-frame clones only, minus some. The data contain about 150,000 clones, 50% to 65% of them singletons. General observations from the study: Especially in alopecia totalis/universalis, lesional scalp showed greater clonality than normal scalp did.

Indicated treatment: oral pan-JAK inhibitor, 5-10 mg twice daily. The receptor was derived from a human donor with alopecia areata. The specimen was CD8+ T cells sorted from blood, collected at week 4, from a patient treated with tofacitinib.

The CDR3: CASSLRANTEAFF. DNA of the CDR3: TGTGCCAGCAGCTTAAGGGCTAACACTGAAGCTTTCTTT. The chain couples TRBV7-6 to TRBJ1-1, with unresolved D. The germline V gene encodes CDR1 SGHVS and CDR2 FNYEAQ. There are 13 residues in the CDR3. Trimming shortened V by 2 bases and J by 2 bases, and 6 bases separated the two germline ends. Complete variable domain (other parts from reference TRBV7-6 and TRBJ1-1): GAGVSQSPRYKVTKRGQDVALRCDPISGHVSLYWYRQALGQGPEFLTYFNYEAQQDKSGLPNDRFSAERPEGSISTLTIQRTEQRDSAMYRCASSLRANTEAFFGQGTRLTVV.